This T cell receptor (beta chain) was sequenced during a study of cytomegalovirus exposure and HLA in healthy donors. Study outcomes and limitations: Later, TCR association rates were found to vary by HLA locus, highest for DRB1 and lowest for HLA-C. The study put 150 or so TCR beta chains on its list as cytomegalovirus-associated. According to an earlier analysis, most TCR beta V segments yielded productive rearrangements about 87% or about 30% of the time.

Trimming stripped 6 bases from V and 4 bases from J, with 12 bases between. The CDR3 loop spans 13 amino acids. CDR1 and CDR2 (germline): SNHLY, FYNNEI. As regards this clone: The antigen remains undetermined.

The primer mix had 60 Vbeta and 13 Jbeta primers. The repertoire was sequenced with immunoSEQ multiplex PCR; TCRdb's copy has only in-frame clones and lacks some. Its listing shows around 74,000 clones. The rearrangement uses TRBV2 and TRBJ1-2; possible D gene TRBD1, 6 bases. What was sequenced was PBMCs. The clonotype was recovered from a man aged 45 to 65 in good health and CMV-seropositive. CDR3 DNA sequence: TGTGCCAGCAGCCTCGGACAGAGCTATGGCTACACCTTC. Protein product: CASSLGQSYGYTF.